The T cell receptor beta chain under discussion was sequenced for a study of a mutant IDH1 vaccine in newly diagnosed glioma (dated by TCRdb to the early 2020s). Turning to the overall study: Patients were given eight vaccinations, in weeks 1, 3, 5, 7, 11, 15, 19 and 23, which matched visits V03 through V10. Prior to enrollment, patients had been given standard therapy consisting of radiotherapy alone, temozolomide alone, or radiochemotherapy with temozolomide, with the combination given to most patients. Six visits were used for peripheral blood collection: V03 (baseline), V05, V07, V10, V12 and V13. Longitudinal TCRB deep sequencing was performed for 25 to 30 treated patients wherever samples were available for exploratory analyses. Vaccination began 4-6 weeks after radiotherapy alone, or alongside temozolomide cycles in the chemotherapy-containing groups. The approximately 33 treated patients were approximately 62% male and roughly 38% female, with a mean age of roughly 42 years.

This specimen's time point label, per the study, means: week 23, last vaccination. A 20-mer mutant IDH1 peptide at 300 micrograms in Montanide made up each vaccine dose, which was injected subcutaneously together with topical imiquimod. The donors had newly diagnosed IDH1-mutant astrocytomas of WHO grade 3 or 4 that showed loss of nuclear ATRX. The samples were drawn from NOA16, a multicentre, single-arm, open-label phase I trial in Germany that tested a mutant IDH1 peptide vaccine in humans for the first time. Genomic DNA for TCRB sequencing was extracted from EDTA blood using the DNeasy Blood and Tissue Kit. Overall study results and their limits: According to the authors, sample limitations meant that analyses of patient blood samples could not be reproduced. Selection of PBMC samples for TCRB deep sequencing was based on availability. Vaccine-induced immune responses across multiple MHC alleles were detected in 85% to 95% of patients. No apparent relationship was observed between pseudoprogression and alterations in the top peripheral T cell clonotypes detected by TCRB sequencing.

Details on this clone: Its specific antigen is unknown. It has no much larger one-base neighbor in the sample; base qualities were not kept.

Library creation used the immunoSEQ multiplex PCR assay. Following the manufacturer's protocol, the hsTCRB Kit was used to amplify rearranged TCR beta chain sequences. TCRB libraries were sequenced on an Illumina MiSeq. The published analysis was carried out like this. The kit vendor's proprietary platform handled demultiplexing, trimming and gene mapping. As stored in TCRdb, this immuneACCESS dataset retains in-frame rearrangements with V and J assigned. A fraction of the clones does not appear; measured against another copy, unresolved V genes explain less than half of the discrepancy, and the remainder lacks a known reason. That table supplies the V and J calls and clone size; D and trimming were determined from the DNA. In this sample the table shows approximately 70,000 clones, over 70% of which occur a single time. The ten largest account for 13% of the sample. The sequence was collected from a man aged 18 to 30 with glioma. Sequencing was performed on PBMCs, taken from a glioma patient whose treatment included an IDH1 peptide vaccine.

The DNA reads TGTGCCAGCAGCCAGAGGACAGGGAAAAAGGACACTGAAGCTTTCTTT. Its coded protein is CASSQRTGKKDTEAFF. The chain uses TRBV14 and TRBJ1-1; TRBD1 fits 8 bases in the junction. The germline V gene gives CDR1 as SGHDN and CDR2 as FVKESK. Clipping removes 3 bases from V and 3 bases from J, with 9 as the unmatched junction base count. The CDR3, cysteine through phenylalanine, is 16 amino acids long. CDR3 DNA only is kept here, 48 bases in frame from base 1.